This T cell receptor beta chain was retrieved from a study of blood T cell repertoires in COVID-19. At the level of the study: Some COVID-19 samples were acute and others convalescent; all came from the United States, Italy and Spain. The cDNA or gDNA used as material had been derived from T cells, B-cell-depleted T cells, or PBMCs.

Sequenced by immunoSEQ multiplex PCR; TCRdb stores in-frame clones only, minus some. Among over 130,000 clones, about 80% were seen once, and the ten largest hold 3.9%. Participants spanned ages about 18 to 95 years and resided in roughly 26 US areas. Participant-reported clinical history was the basis for cohort assignment. The CDR3 has 18 residues. V dropped 4 bases and J dropped 1; count of bases not matched to a gene: 15. Germline V CDR1 and CDR2: MDHEN, SYDVKM. The material sequenced was PBMCs or T cells enriched from blood (not recorded which). The source is a man aged 50-59 years in a cohort exposed to, infected with or recovered from COVID-19 (not recorded which). The chain joins TRBV28 to TRBJ2-7; TRBD2 aligns across 8 bases. This chain's CDR3 is CASSSSPRWTSSSYEQYF. The CDR3 DNA reads TGTGCCAGCAGTTCATCACCTCGGTGGACTAGCTCTTCCTACGAGCAGTACTTC.